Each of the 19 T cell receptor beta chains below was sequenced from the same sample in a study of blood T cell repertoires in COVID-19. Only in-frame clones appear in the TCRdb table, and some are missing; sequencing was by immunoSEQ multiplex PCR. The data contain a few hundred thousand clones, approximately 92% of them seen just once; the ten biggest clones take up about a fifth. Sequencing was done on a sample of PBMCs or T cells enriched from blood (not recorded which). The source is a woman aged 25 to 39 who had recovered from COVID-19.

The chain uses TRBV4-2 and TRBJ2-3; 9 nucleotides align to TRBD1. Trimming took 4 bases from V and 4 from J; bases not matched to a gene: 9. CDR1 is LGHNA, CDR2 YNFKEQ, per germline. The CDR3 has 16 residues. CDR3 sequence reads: CASSPLDRGSADTQYF. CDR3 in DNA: TGTGCCAGCAGCCCCCTCGACAGGGGGTCCGCAGATACGCAGTATTTT.

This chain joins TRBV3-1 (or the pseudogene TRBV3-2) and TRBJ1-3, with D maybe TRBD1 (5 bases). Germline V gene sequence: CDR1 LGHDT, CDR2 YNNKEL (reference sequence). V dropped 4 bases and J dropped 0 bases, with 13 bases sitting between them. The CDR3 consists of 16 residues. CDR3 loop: CASSLGGEPSGNTIYF. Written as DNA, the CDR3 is TGTGCCAGCAGCCTGGGGGGGGAGCCCTCTGGAAACACCATATATTTT.

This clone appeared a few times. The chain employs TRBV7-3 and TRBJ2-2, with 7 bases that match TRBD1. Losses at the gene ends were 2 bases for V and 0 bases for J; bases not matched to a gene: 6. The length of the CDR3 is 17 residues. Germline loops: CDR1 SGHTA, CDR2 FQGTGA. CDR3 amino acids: CASSLEGAYTNTGELFF. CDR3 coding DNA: TGTGCCAGCAGCTTAGAGGGGGCATACACGAACACCGGGGAGCTGTTTTTT.

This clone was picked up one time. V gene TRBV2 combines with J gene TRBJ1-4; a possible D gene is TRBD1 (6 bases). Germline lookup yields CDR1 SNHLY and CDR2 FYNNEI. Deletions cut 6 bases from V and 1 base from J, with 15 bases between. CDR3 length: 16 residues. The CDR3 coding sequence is TGTGCCAGCAGAAGAACCCCACAGGGAACTAATGAAAAACTGTTTTTT. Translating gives CASRRTPQGTNEKLFF.

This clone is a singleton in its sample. Here the CDR3 DNA reads TGTGCCAGCAGCCTTTCCTCTGGGGACAACTCCTACGAGCAGTACTTC. Translating it yields CASSLSSGDNSYEQYF. The V and J genes are TRBV7-2 and TRBJ2-7; D may be TRBD1 (6 bases). CDR1 and CDR2 from the germline V gene are SGHTA and FQGNSA. The V gene lost 5 bases and the J gene lost 0 bases, with 17 bases spanning the gap. The CDR3 runs to 16 residues.

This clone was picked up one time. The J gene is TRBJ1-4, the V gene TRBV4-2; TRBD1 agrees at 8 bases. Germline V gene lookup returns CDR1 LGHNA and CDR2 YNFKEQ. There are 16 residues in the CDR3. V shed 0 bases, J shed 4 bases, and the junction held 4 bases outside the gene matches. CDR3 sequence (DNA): TGTGCCAGCAGCCAAGACCAGGGGGCGATTAATGAAAAACTGTTTTTT. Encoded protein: CASSQDQGAINEKLFF.

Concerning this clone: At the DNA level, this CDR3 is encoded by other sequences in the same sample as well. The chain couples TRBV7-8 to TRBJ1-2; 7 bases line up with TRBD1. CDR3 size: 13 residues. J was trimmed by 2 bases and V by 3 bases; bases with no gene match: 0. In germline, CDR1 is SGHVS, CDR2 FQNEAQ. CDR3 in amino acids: CASSLGQNYGYTF. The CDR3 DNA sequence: TGTGCCAGCAGCTTGGGACAGAACTATGGCTACACCTTC.

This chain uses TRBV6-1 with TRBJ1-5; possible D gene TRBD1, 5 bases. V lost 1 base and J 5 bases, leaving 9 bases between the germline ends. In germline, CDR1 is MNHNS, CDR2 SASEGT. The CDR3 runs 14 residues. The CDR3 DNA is TGTGCCAGCAGTGAAGGGTCAGGGTATCAGCCCCAGCATTTT. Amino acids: CASSEGSGYQPQHF.

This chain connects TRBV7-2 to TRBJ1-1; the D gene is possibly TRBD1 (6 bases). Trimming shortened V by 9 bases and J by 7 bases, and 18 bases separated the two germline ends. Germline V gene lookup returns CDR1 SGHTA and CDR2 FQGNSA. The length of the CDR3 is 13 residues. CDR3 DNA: TGTGCCAGTACACCGGGACACCTCCATGAAGCTTTCTTT. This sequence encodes CASTPGHLHEAFF.

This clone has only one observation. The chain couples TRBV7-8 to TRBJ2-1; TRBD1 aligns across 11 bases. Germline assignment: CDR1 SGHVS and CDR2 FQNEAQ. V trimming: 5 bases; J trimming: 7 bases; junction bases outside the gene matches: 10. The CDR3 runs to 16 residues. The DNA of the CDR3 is TGTGCCAGCAGCGGAACCGGGACAGGGGGGTGGAATGAGCAGTTCTTC. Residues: CASSGTGTGGWNEQFF.

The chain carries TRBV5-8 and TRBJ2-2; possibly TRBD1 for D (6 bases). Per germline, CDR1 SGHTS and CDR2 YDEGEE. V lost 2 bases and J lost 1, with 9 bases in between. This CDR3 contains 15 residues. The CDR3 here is CASSLGQMNTGELFF. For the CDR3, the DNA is TGTGCCAGCAGCTTAGGACAGATGAACACCGGGGAGCTGTTTTTT.

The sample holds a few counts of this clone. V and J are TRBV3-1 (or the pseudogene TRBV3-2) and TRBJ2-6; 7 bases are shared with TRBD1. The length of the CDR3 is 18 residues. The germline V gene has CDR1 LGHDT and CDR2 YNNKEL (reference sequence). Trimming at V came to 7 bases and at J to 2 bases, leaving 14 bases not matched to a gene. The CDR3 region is CASTITDRTEPGANVLTF. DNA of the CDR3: TGTGCCAGCACCATTACGGACAGGACCGAACCTGGGGCCAACGTCCTGACTTTC.

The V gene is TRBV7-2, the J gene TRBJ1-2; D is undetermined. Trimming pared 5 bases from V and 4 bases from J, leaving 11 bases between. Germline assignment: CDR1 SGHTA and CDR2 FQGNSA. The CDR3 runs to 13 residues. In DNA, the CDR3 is TGTGCCAGCAGCGGTCAGCGCTTCTATGGCTACACCTTC. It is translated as CASSGQRFYGYTF.

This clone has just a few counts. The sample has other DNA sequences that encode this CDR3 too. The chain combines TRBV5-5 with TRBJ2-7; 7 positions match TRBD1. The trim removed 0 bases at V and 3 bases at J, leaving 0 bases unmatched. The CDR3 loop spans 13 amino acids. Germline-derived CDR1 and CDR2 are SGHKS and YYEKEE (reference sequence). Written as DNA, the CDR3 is TGTGCCAGCAGCTTGGACAGGGGCTACGAGCAGTACTTC. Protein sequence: CASSLDRGYEQYF.

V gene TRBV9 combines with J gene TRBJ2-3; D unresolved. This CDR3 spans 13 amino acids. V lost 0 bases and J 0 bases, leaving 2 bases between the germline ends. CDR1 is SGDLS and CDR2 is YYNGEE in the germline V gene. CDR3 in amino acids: CASSVVSTDTQYF. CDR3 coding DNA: TGTGCCAGCAGCGTAGTAAGCACAGATACGCAGTATTTT. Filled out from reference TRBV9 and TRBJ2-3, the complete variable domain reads DSGVTQTPKHLITATGQRVTLRCSPRSGDLSVYWYQQSLDQGLQFLIQYYNGEERAKGNILERFSAQQFPDLHSELNLSSLELGDSALYFCASSVVSTDTQYFGPGTRLTVL.

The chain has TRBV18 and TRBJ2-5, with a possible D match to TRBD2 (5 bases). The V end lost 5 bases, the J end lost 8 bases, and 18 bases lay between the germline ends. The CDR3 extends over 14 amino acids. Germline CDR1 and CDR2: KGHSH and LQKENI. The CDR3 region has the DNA TGTGCCAGCTCATCTAGTGACGGGATGGGAACCCAGTACTTC. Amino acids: CASSSSDGMGTQYF.

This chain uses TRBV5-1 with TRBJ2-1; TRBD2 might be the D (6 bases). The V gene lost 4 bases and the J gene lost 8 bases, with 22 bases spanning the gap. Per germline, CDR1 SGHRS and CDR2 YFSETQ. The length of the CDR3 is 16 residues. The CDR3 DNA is TGCGCCAGCAGCGCCGGAGGGCAGGGATATACATATGAGCAGTTCTTC. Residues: CASSAGGQGYTYEQFF.

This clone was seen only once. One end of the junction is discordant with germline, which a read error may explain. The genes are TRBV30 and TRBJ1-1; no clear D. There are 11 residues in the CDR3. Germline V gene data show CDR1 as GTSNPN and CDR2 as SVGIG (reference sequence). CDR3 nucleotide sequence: TGTGCCTGGAGTGGTGCGGGTAAGGAGTCCTTT. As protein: CAWSGAGKESF.

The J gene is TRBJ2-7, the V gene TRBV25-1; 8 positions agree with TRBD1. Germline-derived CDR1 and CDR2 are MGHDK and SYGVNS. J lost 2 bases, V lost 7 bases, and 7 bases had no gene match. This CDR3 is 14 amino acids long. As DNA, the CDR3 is TGTGCCAGCACGGACAGGGTATTCCCCTACGAGCAGTACTTC. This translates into CASTDRVFPYEQYF.